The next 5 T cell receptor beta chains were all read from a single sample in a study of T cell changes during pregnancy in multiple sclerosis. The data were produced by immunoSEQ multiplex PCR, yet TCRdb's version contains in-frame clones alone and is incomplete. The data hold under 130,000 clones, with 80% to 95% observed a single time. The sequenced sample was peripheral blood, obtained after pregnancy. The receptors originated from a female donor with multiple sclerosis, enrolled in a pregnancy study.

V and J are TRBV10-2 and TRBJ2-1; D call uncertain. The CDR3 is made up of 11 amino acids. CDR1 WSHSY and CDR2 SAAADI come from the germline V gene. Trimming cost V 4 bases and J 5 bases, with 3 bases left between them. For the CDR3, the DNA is TGCGCCAGCAGTGCGGACAATGAGCAGTTCTTC. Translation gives CASSADNEQFF.

The CDR3 here is CASSISGGAVVWGLYTEAFF. CDR3 bases: TGTGCCAGTAGTATTTCAGGGGGCGCGGTAGTTTGGGGACTCTACACTGAAGCTTTCTTT. This chain connects TRBV19 to TRBJ1-1; TRBD1 matches at 8 bases. The germline gives CDR1 LNHDA, CDR2 SQIVND (reference sequence). The CDR3 is 20 residues long. Trimming removed 3 bases from V and 3 bases from J; junction bases left unmatched: 21.

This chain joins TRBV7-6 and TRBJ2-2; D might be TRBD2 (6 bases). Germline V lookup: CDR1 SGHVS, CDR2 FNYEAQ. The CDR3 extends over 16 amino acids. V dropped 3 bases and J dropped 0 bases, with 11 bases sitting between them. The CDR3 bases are TGTGCCAGCAGCTTTTTCGCGGGGTCGAACACCGGGGAGCTGTTTTTT. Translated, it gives CASSFFAGSNTGELFF. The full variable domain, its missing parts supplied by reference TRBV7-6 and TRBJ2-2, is GAGVSQSPRYKVTKRGQDVALRCDPISGHVSLYWYRQALGQGPEFLTYFNYEAQQDKSGLPNDRFSAERPEGSISTLTIQRTEQRDSAMYRCASSFFAGSNTGELFFGEGSRLTVL.

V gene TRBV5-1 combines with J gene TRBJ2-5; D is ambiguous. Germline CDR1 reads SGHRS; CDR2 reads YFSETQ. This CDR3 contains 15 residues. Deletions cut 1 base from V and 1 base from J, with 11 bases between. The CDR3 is CASSLKLSLQETQYF. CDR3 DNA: TGCGCCAGCAGCTTGAAGTTGAGTCTCCAAGAGACCCAGTACTTC. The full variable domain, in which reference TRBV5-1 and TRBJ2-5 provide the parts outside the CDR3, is KAGVTQTPRYLIKTRGQQVTLSCSPISGHRSVSWYQQTPGQGLQFLFEYFSETQRNKGNFPGRFSGRQFSNSRSEMNVSTLELGDSALYLCASSLKLSLQETQYFGPGTRLLVL.

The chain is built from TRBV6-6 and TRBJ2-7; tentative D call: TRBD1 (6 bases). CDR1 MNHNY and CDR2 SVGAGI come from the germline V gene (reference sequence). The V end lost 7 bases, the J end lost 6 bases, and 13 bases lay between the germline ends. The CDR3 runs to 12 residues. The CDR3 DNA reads TGTGCCAGCACCTCAGGGGTGGGCGAGCAGTACTTC. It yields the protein CASTSGVGEQYF.